This T cell receptor (beta chain) is from a study of identical twins. The sample holds many counts of this clonotype. In TCRdb, the 5' RACE reads were re-called with MiXCR into one record per CDR3 protein. Of some 660,000 distinct CDR3 sequences in the sample, roughly 8% were seen once. Trimming pared 5 bases from V and 1 base from J, leaving 12 bases between. Looked up from germline, CDR1 is SGHVS and CDR2 is FQNEAQ. This CDR3 contains 15 residues. These records were also assigned to another study, of yellow fever vaccine responses in identical twins.

The sample consisted of PBMCs. The rearrangement uses TRBV7-8 and TRBJ2-4, with D perhaps matching TRBD1 (6 bases). The clonotype comes from a woman aged 18 to 35 in good health. CDR3 nucleotide sequence: TGTGCCAGCAGCATCGGGACATGGGCCAAAAACATTCAGTACTTC. Protein sequence: CASSIGTWAKNIQYF.